The 7 T cell receptor beta chains listed next were all sequenced from one sample in a study of blood T cell repertoires in COVID-19. The protocol was immunoSEQ multiplex PCR, while the TCRdb copy is restricted to in-frame clones and leaves out a portion. The repertoire consists of over 90,000 clones, with more than 70% occurring once and the leading ten covering roughly 15%. The source material was peripheral blood. The receptors come from a woman older than 75 in a cohort sampled during active COVID-19.

The rearrangement uses TRBV6-5 and TRBJ1-1; possible D gene TRBD1, 6 bases. Looked up from germline, CDR1 is MNHEY and CDR2 is SVGAGI. This CDR3 contains 16 residues. Deletions cut 2 bases from V and 3 bases from J, with 16 bases between. CDR3 region: CASSYSFSQGYTEAFF. CDR3 DNA: TGTGCCAGCAGTTACAGTTTTTCACAGGGCTACACTGAAGCTTTCTTT.

This chain connects TRBV30 to TRBJ1-1, with D maybe TRBD1 (5 bases). This CDR3 region has 13 residues. CDR1 is GTSNPN, CDR2 SVGIG, per germline (reference sequence). Trimming removed 3 bases from V and 2 bases from J, with 10 bases in between. The CDR3 DNA sequence: TGTGCCTGGAGGGCCGGGGGTAACACTGAAGCTTTCTTT. As protein: CAWRAGGNTEAFF.

The V call is TRBV18, the J call TRBJ1-4; D gene uncertain. Trimming took 2 bases from V and 5 from J, leaving 18 bases between them. The CDR3 loop spans 17 amino acids. Germline V CDR1 and CDR2: KGHSH, LQKENI. The CDR3, as DNA: TGTGCCAGCTCACCATCTACTTGGCCAGACACGAATGAAAAACTGTTTTTT. Amino acid sequence: CASSPSTWPDTNEKLFF. Filled out from reference TRBV18 and TRBJ1-4, the complete variable domain reads NAGVMQNPRHLVRRRGQEARLRCSPMKGHSHVYWYRQLPEEGLKFMVYLQKENIIDESGMPKERFSAEFPKEGPSILRIQQVVRGDSAAYFCASSPSTWPDTNEKLFFGSGTQLSVL.

V gene TRBV19 combines with J gene TRBJ2-1; TRBD1 matches 9 bases. With 3 bases clipped from V and 7 bases from J, the junction kept 1 base outside the gene matches. CDR1 is LNHDA, CDR2 SQIVND, per germline (reference sequence). The CDR3 consists of 13 residues. The chain's CDR3 is CASSIDRGNEQFF. CDR3 coding DNA: TGTGCCAGTAGTATTGACAGGGGGAATGAGCAGTTCTTC.

The chain combines TRBV5-4 with TRBJ2-3; 8 bases agree with TRBD2. This CDR3 contains 14 residues. Germline V gene sequence: CDR1 SGHNT, CDR2 YYREEE (reference sequence). V was pared by 4 bases and J by 6 bases, with 7 bases of the junction left unmatched. As DNA, the CDR3 is TGTGCCAGCAGCCTGTCGGGGGGGCCGGATACGCAGTATTTT. It yields the protein CASSLSGGPDTQYF.

This rearrangement joins TRBV3-1 (or the pseudogene TRBV3-2) to TRBJ1-1; D not resolved. CDR1 is LGHDT, CDR2 YNNKEL, per germline (reference sequence). The CDR3 has 12 residues. V was clipped by 6 bases and J by 0 bases, with 5 bases between them. CDR3: CASSQMNTEAFF. CDR3 DNA: TGTGCCAGCAGTCAGATGAACACTGAAGCTTTCTTT.

The rearrangement joins TRBV13 to TRBJ2-7; no clear D gene. The length of the CDR3 is 11 residues. Per germline, CDR1 PRHDT and CDR2 FYEKMQ (reference sequence). Trimming removed 4 bases at V and 7 bases at J, with 8 bases between. The CDR3 spells CASSSFVEQYF. Here the CDR3 DNA reads TGTGCCAGCAGCTCGTTTGTGGAGCAGTACTTC.